The 11 T cell receptor beta chains given below trace back to one sample, sequenced in a study of cytomegalovirus exposure and HLA in healthy donors. The PCR used 60 Vbeta and 13 Jbeta primers. Libraries were prepared by immunoSEQ multiplex PCR; TCRdb keeps only in-frame clonotypes and omits some of them. The top ten clones hold just under 4.5% of a sample with under 200,000 clones, 65% to 70% of them seen once. Material: PBMCs. The receptor source for this set is a woman between 18 and 29 years old in good health and CMV-seropositive.

The J gene is TRBJ2-7, the V gene TRBV6-6, with 7 nucleotides matching TRBD1. Trimming took 7 bases from V and 0 from J; bases not matched to a gene: 6. The CDR3 spans 14 residues. Germline assignment: CDR1 MNHNY and CDR2 SVGAGI (reference sequence). This chain's CDR3 is CASTDRASSYEQYF. CDR3 sequence (DNA): TGTGCCAGCACCGACAGGGCCAGCTCCTACGAGCAGTACTTC.

The sample holds a few counts of this clone. V is TRBV2 and J is TRBJ1-5; D perhaps matches TRBD1 (5 bases). The germline gives CDR1 SNHLY, CDR2 FYNNEI. The CDR3 has 14 amino acids. Trimming pared 7 bases from V and 3 bases from J, leaving 13 bases between. The CDR3 here is CASKRGFNNQPQHF. CDR3 DNA sequence: TGTGCCAGCAAACGGGGGTTTAACAATCAGCCCCAGCATTTT. Combining the CDR3 with reference TRBV2 and TRBJ1-5 gives the whole variable domain EPEVTQTPSHQVTQMGQEVILRCVPISNHLYFYWYRQILGQKVEFLVSFYNNEISEKSEIFDDQFSVERPDGSNFTLKIRSTKLEDSAMYFCASKRGFNNQPQHFGDGTRLSIL.

The chain has TRBV7-9 and TRBJ1-3; D might be TRBD1 (5 bases). The germline V gene has CDR1 SEHNR and CDR2 FQNEAQ (reference sequence). Trimming left V 5 bases short and J 4 bases short, with 12 bases between. This CDR3 has 14 amino acids. In nucleotides, the CDR3 is TGTGCCAGCAGCCTTCAGGGACTCGGAAACACCATATATTTT. It specifies CASSLQGLGNTIYF.

In its sample, this clone was seen a few times. The V and J genes are TRBV7-6 and TRBJ2-2; TRBD2 matches at 10 bases. The CDR3 totals 17 residues. J gave up 3 bases and V 5 bases, and 9 bases lay outside the gene matches. Germline assignment: CDR1 SGHVS and CDR2 FNYEAQ. The CDR3, as DNA: TGTGCCAGCAGCCACTACACAGCGGGAGGGGACACCGGGGAGCTGTTTTTT. The encoded protein is CASSHYTAGGDTGELFF. The full variable domain, rest sourced from reference TRBV7-6 and TRBJ2-2, is GAGVSQSPRYKVTKRGQDVALRCDPISGHVSLYWYRQALGQGPEFLTYFNYEAQQDKSGLPNDRFSAERPEGSISTLTIQRTEQRDSAMYRCASSHYTAGGDTGELFFGEGSRLTVL.

The chain uses TRBV7-2 and TRBJ2-1; 8 bases align to TRBD2. V dropped 5 bases and J dropped 0; count of bases not matched to a gene: 3. There are 15 residues in the CDR3. In germline, CDR1 is SGHTA, CDR2 FQGNSA. In nucleotides, the CDR3 is TGTGCCAGCAGCGAGCGGGGGCCCTCCTACAATGAGCAGTTCTTC. Residues: CASSERGPSYNEQFF. Combining the CDR3 with reference TRBV7-2 and TRBJ2-1 gives the whole variable domain GAGVSQSPSNKVTEKGKDVELRCDPISGHTALYWYRQSLGQGLEFLIYFQGNSAPDKSGLPSDRFSAERTGGSVSTLTIQRTQQEDSAVYLCASSERGPSYNEQFFGPGTRLTVL.

This sequence joins TRBV2 and TRBJ2-1; 7 bases line up with TRBD1. This CDR3 is built from 13 residues. The junction had 8 bases not matched to a gene; V was cut back by 2 bases and J by 13 bases. Germline loops: CDR1 SNHLY, CDR2 FYNNEI. CDR3 DNA: TGTGCCAGCAGTGAAATTCGGACAGGTGATCAGTTCTTC. It yields the protein CASSEIRTGDQFF. Full variable domain (outside the CDR3, taken from reference TRBV2 and TRBJ2-1): EPEVTQTPSHQVTQMGQEVILRCVPISNHLYFYWYRQILGQKVEFLVSFYNNEISEKSEIFDDQFSVERPDGSNFTLKIRSTKLEDSAMYFCASSEIRTGDQFFGPGTRLTVL.

The chain carries TRBV7-3 and TRBJ2-3; 7 bases are shared with TRBD2. The CDR3 is 14 residues long. The germline V gene encodes CDR1 SGHTA and CDR2 FQGTGA. The V gene end was trimmed by 5 bases and the J gene end by 1 base; junction bases not matched to a gene: 3. The CDR3 sequence is CASSAAGGTDTQYF. The CDR3 nucleotides read TGTGCCAGCAGCGCTGCGGGGGGCACAGATACGCAGTATTTT.

This rearrangement joins TRBV5-1 to TRBJ2-3, with D possibly matching TRBD1 (5 bases). Germline loops: CDR1 SGHRS, CDR2 YFSETQ. CDR3 size: 14 residues. V was pared by 0 bases and J by 6 bases, with 11 bases between. This CDR3 reads CASSLGRVADTQYF. CDR3 DNA: TGCGCCAGCAGCTTGGGCAGGGTAGCTGATACGCAGTATTTT.

This sequence joins TRBV5-1 and TRBJ2-1; D not resolved. Deletions cut 4 bases from V and 0 bases from J, with 5 bases between. The CDR3 is made up of 13 amino acids. Germline CDR1 reads SGHRS; CDR2 reads YFSETQ. The CDR3 reads CASSPSSYNEQFF. The CDR3 nucleotides read TGCGCCAGCAGCCCCAGCTCCTACAATGAGCAGTTCTTC.

This sequence joins TRBV2 and TRBJ2-7; 7 bases map to TRBD2. The CDR3 runs to 15 residues. The germline V gene encodes CDR1 SNHLY and CDR2 FYNNEI. Trimming cost V 7 bases and J 0 bases; bases outside gene matches: 9. The CDR3 DNA reads TGTGCCAGCAAAGAGGGAGCGGGGCCCTCCTACGAGCAGTACTTC. Residues: CASKEGAGPSYEQYF. Full variable domain (missing parts from reference TRBV2 and TRBJ2-7): EPEVTQTPSHQVTQMGQEVILRCVPISNHLYFYWYRQILGQKVEFLVSFYNNEISEKSEIFDDQFSVERPDGSNFTLKIRSTKLEDSAMYFCASKEGAGPSYEQYFGPGTRLTVT.

The chain combines TRBV11-2 with TRBJ1-1; D not resolved. The V gene's germline CDR1 is SGHAT and CDR2 FQNNGV. The CDR3 is 18 amino acids. V lost 1 base to trimming and J lost 0 bases, with 18 bases between them. The CDR3 DNA reads TGTGCCAGCAGCTTAGGACCCTATGGGAGCCGGTTGAACACTGAAGCTTTCTTT. Translated, it gives CASSLGPYGSRLNTEAFF.